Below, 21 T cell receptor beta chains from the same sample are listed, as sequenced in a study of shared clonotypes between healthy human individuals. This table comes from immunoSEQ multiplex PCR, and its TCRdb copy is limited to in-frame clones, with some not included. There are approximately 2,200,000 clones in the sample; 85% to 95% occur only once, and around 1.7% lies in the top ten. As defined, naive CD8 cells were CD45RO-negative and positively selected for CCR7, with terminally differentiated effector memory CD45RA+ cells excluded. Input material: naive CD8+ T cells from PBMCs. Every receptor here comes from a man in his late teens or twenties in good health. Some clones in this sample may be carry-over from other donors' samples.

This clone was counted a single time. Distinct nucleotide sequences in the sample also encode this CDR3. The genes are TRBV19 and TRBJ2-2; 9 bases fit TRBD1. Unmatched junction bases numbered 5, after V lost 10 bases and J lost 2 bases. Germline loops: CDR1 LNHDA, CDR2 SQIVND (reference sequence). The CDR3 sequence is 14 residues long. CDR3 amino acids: CATRTGENTGELFF. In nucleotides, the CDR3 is TGTGCCACCCGGACAGGGGAAAACACCGGGGAGCTGTTTTTT.

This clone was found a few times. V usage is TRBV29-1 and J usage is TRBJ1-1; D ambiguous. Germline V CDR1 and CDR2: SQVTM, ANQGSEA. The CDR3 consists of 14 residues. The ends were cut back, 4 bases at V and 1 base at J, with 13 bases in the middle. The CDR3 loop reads CSVGLGSPNTEAFF. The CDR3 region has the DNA TGCAGCGTTGGCCTGGGGAGCCCGAACACTGAAGCTTTCTTT.

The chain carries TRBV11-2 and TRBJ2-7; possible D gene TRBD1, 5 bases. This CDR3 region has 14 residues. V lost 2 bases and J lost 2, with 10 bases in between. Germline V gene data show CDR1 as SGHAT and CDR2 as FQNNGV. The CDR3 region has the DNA TGTGCCAGCAGCTTACGACCCAGGGCCTACGAGCAGTACTTC. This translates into CASSLRPRAYEQYF.

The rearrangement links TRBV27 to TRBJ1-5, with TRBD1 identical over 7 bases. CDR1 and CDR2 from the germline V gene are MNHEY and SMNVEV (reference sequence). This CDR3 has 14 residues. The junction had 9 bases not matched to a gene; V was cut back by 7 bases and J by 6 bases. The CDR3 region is CASTPGGGGQPQHF. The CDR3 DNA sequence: TGTGCCAGCACCCCAGGGGGGGGCGGTCAGCCCCAGCATTTT.

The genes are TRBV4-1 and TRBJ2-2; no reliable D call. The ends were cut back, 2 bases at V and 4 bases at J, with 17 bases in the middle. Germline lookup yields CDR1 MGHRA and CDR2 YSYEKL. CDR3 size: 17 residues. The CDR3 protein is CASSQPSGGLGTGELFF. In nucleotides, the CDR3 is TGCGCCAGCAGCCAACCCTCAGGTGGGTTAGGCACCGGGGAGCTGTTTTTT.

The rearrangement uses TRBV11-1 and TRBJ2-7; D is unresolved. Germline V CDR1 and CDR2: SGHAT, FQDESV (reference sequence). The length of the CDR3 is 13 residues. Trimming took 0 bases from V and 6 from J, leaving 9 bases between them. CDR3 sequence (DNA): TGTGCCAGCAGCTTAGCATCGTCTTTCGAGCAGTACTTC. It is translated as CASSLASSFEQYF.

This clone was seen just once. The CDR3 sequence: CASSTRQGNQPQHF. CDR3 nucleotides: TGTGCCAGCAGCACACGACAGGGCAATCAGCCCCAGCATTTT. The gene calls are TRBV7-6 and TRBJ1-5; maybe TRBD1 (6 bases). This CDR3 is built from 14 residues. The V gene lost 5 bases and the J gene lost 2 bases, with 10 bases spanning the gap. Germline V gene data show CDR1 as SGHVS and CDR2 as FNYEAQ. The complete variable domain, with remaining parts taken from reference TRBV7-6 and TRBJ1-5, reads GAGVSQSPRYKVTKRGQDVALRCDPISGHVSLYWYRQALGQGPEFLTYFNYEAQQDKSGLPNDRFSAERPEGSISTLTIQRTEQRDSAMYRCASSTRQGNQPQHFGDGTRLSIL.

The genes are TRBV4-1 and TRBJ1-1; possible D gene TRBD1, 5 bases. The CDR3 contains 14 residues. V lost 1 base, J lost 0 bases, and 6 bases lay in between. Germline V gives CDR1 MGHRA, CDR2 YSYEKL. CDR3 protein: CASSQAGLNTEAFF. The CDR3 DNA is TGCGCCAGCAGCCAAGCAGGGTTGAACACTGAAGCTTTCTTT.

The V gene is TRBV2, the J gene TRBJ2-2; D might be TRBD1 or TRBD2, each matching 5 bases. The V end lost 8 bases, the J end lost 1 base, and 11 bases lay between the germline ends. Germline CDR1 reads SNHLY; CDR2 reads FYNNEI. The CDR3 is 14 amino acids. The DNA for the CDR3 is TGTGCCAGCTTCCGGGGCGGGAACACCGGGGAGCTGTTTTTT. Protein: CASFRGGNTGELFF.

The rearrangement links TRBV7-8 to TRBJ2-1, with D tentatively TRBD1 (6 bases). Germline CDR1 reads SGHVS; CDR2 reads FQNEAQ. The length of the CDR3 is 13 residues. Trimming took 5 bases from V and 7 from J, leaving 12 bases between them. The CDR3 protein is CASSPGVGNEQFF. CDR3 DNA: TGTGCCAGCAGCCCAGGGGTCGGGAATGAGCAGTTCTTC.

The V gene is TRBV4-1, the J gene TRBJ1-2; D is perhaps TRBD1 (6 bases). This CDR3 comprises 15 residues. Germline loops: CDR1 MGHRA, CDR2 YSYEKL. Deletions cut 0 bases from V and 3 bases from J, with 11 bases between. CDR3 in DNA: TGCGCCAGCAGCCAAGACGTCGGACAGTACTATGGCTACACCTTC. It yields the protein CASSQDVGQYYGYTF.

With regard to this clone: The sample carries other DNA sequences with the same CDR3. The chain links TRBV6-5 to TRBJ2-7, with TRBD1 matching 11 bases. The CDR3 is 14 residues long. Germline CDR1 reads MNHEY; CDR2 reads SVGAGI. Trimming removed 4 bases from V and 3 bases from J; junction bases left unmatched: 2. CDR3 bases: TGTGCCAGCAGTTCCGGGACAGGGGGCTACGAGCAGTACTTC. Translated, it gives CASSSGTGGYEQYF.

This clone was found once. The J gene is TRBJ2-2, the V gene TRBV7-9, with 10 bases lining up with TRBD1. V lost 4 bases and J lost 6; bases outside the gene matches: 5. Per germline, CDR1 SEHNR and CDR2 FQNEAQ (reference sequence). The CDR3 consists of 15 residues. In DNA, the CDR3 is TGTGCCAGCAGCTCCCGGGACAGGGGCCCCGGGGAGCTGTTTTTT. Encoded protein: CASSSRDRGPGELFF.

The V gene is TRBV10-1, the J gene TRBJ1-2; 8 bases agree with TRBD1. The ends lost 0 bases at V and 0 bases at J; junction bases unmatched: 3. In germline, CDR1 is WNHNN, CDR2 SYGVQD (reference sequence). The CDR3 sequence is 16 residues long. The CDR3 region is CASSESRGPANYGYTF. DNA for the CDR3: TGCGCCAGCAGTGAGTCCAGGGGGCCGGCTAACTATGGCTACACCTTC.

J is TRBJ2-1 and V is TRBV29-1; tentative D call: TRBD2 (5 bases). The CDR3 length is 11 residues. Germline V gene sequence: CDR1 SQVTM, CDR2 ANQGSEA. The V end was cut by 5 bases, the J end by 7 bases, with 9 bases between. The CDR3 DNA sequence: TGCAGCGTTAATCGGGGTAATGAGCAGTTCTTC. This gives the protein CSVNRGNEQFF.

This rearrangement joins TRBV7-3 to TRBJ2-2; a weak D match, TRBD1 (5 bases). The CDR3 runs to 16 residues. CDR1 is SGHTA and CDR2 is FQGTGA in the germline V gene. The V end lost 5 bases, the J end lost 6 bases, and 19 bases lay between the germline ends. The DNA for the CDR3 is TGTGCCAGCAGCCAGTTTAGGACCGCAGGGCCCGGGGAGCTGTTTTTT. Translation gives CASSQFRTAGPGELFF.

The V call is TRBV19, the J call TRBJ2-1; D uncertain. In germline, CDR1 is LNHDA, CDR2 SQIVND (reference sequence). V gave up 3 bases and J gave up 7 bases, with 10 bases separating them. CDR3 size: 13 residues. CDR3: CASSISADNEQFF. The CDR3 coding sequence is TGTGCCAGTAGTATTAGTGCGGATAATGAGCAGTTCTTC. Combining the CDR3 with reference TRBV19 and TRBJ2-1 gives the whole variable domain DGGITQSPKYLFRKEGQNVTLSCEQNLNHDAMYWYRQDPGQGLRLIYYSQIVNDFQKGDIAEGYSVSREKKESFPLTVTSAQKNPTAFYLCASSISADNEQFFGPGTRLTVL.

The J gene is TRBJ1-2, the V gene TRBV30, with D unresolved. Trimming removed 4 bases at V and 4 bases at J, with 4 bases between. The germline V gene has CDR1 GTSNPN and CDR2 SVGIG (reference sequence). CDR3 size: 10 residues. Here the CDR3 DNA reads TGTGCCTGGAAAGGCTATGGCTACACCTTC. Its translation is CAWKGYGYTF. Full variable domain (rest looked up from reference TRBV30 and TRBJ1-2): SQTIHQWPATLVQPVGSPLSLECTVEGTSNPNLYWYRQAAGRGLQLLFYSVGIGQISSEVPQNLSASRPQDRQFILSSKKLLLSDSGFYLCAWKGYGYTFGSGTRLTVV.

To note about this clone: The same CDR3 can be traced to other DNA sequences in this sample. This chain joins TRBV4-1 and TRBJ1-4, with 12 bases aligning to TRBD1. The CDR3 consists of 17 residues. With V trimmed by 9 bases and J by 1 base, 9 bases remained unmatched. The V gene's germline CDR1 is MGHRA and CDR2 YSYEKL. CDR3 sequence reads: CASSSRDRGRTNEKLFF. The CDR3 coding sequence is TGCGCCAGTAGCAGCCGGGACAGGGGGCGAACTAATGAAAAACTGTTTTTT.

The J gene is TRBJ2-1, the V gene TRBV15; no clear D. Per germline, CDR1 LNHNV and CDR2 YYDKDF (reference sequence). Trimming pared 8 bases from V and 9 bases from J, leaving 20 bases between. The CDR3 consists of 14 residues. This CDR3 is CATAWSLAEVEQFF. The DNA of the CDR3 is TGTGCCACCGCCTGGAGTTTGGCAGAGGTTGAGCAGTTCTTC. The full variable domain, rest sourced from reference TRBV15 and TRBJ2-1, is DAMVIQNPRYQVTQFGKPVTLSCSQTLNHNVMYWYQQKSSQAPKLLFHYYDKDFNNEADTPDNFQSRRPNTSFCFLDIRSPGLGDTAMYLCATAWSLAEVEQFFGPGTRLTVL.

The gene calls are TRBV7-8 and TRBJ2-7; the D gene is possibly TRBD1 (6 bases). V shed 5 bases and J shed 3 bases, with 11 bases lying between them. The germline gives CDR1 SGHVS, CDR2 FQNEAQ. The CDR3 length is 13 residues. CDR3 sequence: CASSEGHRYEQYF. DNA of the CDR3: TGTGCCAGCAGCGAGGGACACCGCTACGAGCAGTACTTC.